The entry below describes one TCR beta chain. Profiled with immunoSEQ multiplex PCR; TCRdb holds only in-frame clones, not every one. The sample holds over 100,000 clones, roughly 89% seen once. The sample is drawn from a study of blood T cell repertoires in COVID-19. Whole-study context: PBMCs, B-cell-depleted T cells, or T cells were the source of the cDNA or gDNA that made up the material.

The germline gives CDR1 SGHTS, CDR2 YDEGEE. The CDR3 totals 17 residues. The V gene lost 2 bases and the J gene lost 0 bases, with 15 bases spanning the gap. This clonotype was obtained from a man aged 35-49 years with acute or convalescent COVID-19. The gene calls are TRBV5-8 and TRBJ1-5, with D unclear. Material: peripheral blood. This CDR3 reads CASSFSSEFYSNQPQHF. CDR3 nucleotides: TGTGCCAGCAGCTTTTCCAGCGAGTTCTATAGCAATCAGCCCCAGCATTTT.